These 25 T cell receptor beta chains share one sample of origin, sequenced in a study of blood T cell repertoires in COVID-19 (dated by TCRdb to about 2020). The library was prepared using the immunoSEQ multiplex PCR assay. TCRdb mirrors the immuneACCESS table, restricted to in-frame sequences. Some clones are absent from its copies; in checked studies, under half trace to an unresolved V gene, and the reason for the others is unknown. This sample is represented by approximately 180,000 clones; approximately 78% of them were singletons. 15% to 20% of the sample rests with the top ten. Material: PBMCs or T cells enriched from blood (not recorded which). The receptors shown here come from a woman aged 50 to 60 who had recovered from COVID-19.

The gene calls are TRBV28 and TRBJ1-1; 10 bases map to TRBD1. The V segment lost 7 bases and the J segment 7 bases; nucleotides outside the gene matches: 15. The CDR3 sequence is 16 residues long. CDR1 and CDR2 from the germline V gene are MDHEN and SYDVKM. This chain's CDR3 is CASNPSAGTGALEAFF. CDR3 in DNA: TGTGCCAGCAATCCTTCCGCCGGGACAGGGGCCCTTGAAGCTTTCTTT.

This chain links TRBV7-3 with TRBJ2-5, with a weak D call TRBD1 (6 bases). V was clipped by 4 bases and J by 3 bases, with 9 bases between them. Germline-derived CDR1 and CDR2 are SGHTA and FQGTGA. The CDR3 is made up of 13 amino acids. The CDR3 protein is CASSSTGKETQYF. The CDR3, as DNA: TGTGCCAGCAGCTCCACAGGGAAAGAGACCCAGTACTTC.

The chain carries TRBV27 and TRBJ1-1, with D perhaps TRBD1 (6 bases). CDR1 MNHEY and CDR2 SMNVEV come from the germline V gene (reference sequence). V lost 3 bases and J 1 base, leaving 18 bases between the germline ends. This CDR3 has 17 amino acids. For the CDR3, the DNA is TGTGCCAGCAGTTTGTCTCCTCAGGGGTTTACGAACACTGAAGCTTTCTTT. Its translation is CASSLSPQGFTNTEAFF.

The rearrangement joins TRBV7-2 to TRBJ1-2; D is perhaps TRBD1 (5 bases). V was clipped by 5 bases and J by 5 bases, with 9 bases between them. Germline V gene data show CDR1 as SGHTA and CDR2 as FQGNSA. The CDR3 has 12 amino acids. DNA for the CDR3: TGTGCCAGCAGCAGGGGCGCATATGGCTACACCTTC. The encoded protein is CASSRGAYGYTF. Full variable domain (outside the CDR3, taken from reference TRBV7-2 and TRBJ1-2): GAGVSQSPSNKVTEKGKDVELRCDPISGHTALYWYRQSLGQGLEFLIYFQGNSAPDKSGLPSDRFSAERTGGSVSTLTIQRTQQEDSAVYLCASSRGAYGYTFGSGTRLTVV.

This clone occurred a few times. In nucleotides, the CDR3 is TGTGCCACCAGTGCCCCCGGCGGGAGCTACGAGCAGTACTTC. As protein: CATSAPGGSYEQYF. V and J are TRBV24-1 and TRBJ2-7; 7 nucleotides agree with TRBD2. The CDR3 contains 14 residues. V trimming: 5 bases; J trimming: 3 bases; junction bases outside the gene matches: 6. The germline V gene has CDR1 KGHDR and CDR2 SFDVKD.

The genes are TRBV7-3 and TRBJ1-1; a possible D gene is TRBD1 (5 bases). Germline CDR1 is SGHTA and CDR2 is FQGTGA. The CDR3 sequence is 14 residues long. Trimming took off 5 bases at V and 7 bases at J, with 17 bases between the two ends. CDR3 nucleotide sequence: TGTGCCAGCAGCCCCCGGGAGAGGAGGGGTGAAGCTTTCTTT. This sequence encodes CASSPRERRGEAFF.

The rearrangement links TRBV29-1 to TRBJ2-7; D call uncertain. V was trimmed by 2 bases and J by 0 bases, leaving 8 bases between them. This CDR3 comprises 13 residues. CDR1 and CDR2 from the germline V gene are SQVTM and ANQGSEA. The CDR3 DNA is TGCAGCGTTGAAATACAAAGCTCCTACGAGCAGTACTTC. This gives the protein CSVEIQSSYEQYF.

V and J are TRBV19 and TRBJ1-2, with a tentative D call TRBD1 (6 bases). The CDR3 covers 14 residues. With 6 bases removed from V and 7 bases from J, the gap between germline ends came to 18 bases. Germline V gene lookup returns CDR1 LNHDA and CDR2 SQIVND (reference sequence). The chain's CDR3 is CASSTGFSNGGYTF. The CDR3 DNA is TGTGCCAGTAGCACAGGGTTTTCGAATGGTGGCTACACCTTC.

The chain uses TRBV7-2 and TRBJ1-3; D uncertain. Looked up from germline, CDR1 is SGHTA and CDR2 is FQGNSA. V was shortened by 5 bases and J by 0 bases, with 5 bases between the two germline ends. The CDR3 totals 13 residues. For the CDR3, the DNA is TGTGCCAGCAGCATGAGCTCTGGAAACACCATATATTTT. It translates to CASSMSSGNTIYF.

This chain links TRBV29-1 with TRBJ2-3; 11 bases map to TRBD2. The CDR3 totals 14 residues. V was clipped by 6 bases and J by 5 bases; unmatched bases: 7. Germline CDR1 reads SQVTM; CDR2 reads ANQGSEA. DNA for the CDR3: TGCAGCGTGGCAATAGCGGGAGGGAGAGATACGCAGTATTTT. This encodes CSVAIAGGRDTQYF.

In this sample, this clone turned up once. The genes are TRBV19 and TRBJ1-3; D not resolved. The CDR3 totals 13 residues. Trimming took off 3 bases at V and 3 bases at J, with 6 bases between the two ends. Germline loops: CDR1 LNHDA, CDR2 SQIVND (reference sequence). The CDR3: CASSIPGGNTIYF. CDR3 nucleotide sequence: TGTGCCAGTAGTATTCCGGGTGGAAACACCATATATTTT. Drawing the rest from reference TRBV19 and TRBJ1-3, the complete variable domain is DGGITQSPKYLFRKEGQNVTLSCEQNLNHDAMYWYRQDPGQGLRLIYYSQIVNDFQKGDIAEGYSVSREKKESFPLTVTSAQKNPTAFYLCASSIPGGNTIYFGEGSWLTVV.

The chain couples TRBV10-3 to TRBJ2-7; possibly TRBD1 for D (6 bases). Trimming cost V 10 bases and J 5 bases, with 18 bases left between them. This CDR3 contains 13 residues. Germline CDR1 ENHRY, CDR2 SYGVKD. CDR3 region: CATRTDIGHEQYF. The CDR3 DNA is TGTGCCACACGGACAGATATCGGGCACGAGCAGTACTTC.

As DNA, the CDR3 is TGTGCCAGCACCGTTTCAGGGGACTATGGCTACACCTTC. It specifies CASTVSGDYGYTF. This rearrangement joins TRBV11-2 to TRBJ1-2, with D perhaps TRBD1 (6 bases). The CDR3 covers 13 residues. V dropped 7 bases and J dropped 3 bases, with 12 bases sitting between them. The V gene's germline CDR1 is SGHAT and CDR2 FQNNGV. The full variable domain, completed using reference TRBV11-2 and TRBJ1-2, is EAGVAQSPRYKIIEKRQSVAFWCNPISGHATLYWYQQILGQGPKLLIQFQNNGVVDDSQLPKDRFSAERLKGVDSTLKIQPAKLEDSAVYLCASTVSGDYGYTFGSGTRLTVV.

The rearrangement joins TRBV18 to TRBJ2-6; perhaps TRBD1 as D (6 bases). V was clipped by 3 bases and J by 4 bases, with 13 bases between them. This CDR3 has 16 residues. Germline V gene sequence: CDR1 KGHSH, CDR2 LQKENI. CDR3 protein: CASSPTGAGGANVLTF. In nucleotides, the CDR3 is TGTGCCAGCTCACCGACAGGTGCCGGCGGGGCCAACGTCCTGACTTTC.

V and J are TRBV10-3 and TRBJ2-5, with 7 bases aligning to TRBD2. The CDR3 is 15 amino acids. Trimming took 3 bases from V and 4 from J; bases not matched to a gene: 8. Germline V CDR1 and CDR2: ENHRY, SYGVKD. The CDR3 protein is CAISEGAGGGETQYF. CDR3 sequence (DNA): TGTGCCATCAGTGAAGGAGCGGGCGGGGGAGAGACCCAGTACTTC.

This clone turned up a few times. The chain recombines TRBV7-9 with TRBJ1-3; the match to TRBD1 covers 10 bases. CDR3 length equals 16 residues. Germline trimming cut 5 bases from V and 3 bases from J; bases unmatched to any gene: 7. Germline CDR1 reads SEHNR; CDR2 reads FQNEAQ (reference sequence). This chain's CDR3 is CASSRTGTGVGNTIYF. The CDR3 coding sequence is TGTGCCAGCAGCCGTACGGGGACAGGGGTTGGAAACACCATATATTTT.

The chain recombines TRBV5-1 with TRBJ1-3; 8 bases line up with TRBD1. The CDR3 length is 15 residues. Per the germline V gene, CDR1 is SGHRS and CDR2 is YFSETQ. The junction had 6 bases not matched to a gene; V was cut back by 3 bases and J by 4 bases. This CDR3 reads CASSSQGAVGNTIYF. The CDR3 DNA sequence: TGCGCCAGCAGCTCCCAGGGGGCAGTAGGAAACACCATATATTTT.

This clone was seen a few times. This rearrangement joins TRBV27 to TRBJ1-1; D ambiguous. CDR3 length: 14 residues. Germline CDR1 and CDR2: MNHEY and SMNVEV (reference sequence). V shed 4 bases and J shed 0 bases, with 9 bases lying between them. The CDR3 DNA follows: TGTGCCAGCAGTTCCACAGTCATGAACACTGAAGCTTTCTTT. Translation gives CASSSTVMNTEAFF.

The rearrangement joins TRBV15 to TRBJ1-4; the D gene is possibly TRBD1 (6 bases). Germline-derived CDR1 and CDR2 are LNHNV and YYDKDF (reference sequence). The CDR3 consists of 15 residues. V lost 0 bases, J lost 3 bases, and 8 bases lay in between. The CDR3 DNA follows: TGTGCCACCAGCAGAGAGACAGGAGCTAATGAAAAACTGTTTTTT. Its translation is CATSRETGANEKLFF.

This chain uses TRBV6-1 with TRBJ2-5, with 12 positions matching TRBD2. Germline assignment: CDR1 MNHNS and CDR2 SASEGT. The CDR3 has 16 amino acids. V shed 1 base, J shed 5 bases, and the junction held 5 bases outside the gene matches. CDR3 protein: CASSEGLAGAYETQYF. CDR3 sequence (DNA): TGTGCCAGCAGTGAAGGACTAGCGGGAGCTTATGAGACCCAGTACTTC.

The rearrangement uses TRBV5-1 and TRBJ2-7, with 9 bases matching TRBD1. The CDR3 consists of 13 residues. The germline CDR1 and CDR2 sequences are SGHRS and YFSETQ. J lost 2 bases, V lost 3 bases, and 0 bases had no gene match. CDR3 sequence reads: CASSWDRAYEQYF. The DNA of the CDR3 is TGCGCCAGCAGCTGGGACAGGGCCTACGAGCAGTACTTC. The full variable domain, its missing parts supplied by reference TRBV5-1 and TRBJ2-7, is KAGVTQTPRYLIKTRGQQVTLSCSPISGHRSVSWYQQTPGQGLQFLFEYFSETQRNKGNFPGRFSGRQFSNSRSEMNVSTLELGDSALYLCASSWDRAYEQYFGPGTRLTVT.

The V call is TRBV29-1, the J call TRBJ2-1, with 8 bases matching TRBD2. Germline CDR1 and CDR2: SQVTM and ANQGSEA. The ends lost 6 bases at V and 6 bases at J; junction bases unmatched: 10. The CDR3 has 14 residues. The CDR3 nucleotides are TGCAGCGTCGGCCGGGAGGGCCGGGGCAATGAGCAGTTCTTC. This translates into CSVGREGRGNEQFF.

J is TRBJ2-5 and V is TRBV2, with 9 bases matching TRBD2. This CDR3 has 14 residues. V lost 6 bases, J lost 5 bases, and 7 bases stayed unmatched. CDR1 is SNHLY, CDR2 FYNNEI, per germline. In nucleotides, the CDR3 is TGTGCCAGCAGGGATAGCGGGAGTGGGGAGACCCAGTACTTC. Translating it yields CASRDSGSGETQYF.

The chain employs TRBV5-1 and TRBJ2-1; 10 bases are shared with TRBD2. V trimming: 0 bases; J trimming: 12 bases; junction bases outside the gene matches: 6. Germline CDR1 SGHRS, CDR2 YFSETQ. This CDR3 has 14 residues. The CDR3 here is CASSLELAGLGQFF. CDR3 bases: TGCGCCAGCAGCTTGGAACTAGCGGGACTGGGGCAGTTCTTC. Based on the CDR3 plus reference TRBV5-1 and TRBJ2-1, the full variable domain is KAGVTQTPRYLIKTRGQQVTLSCSPISGHRSVSWYQQTPGQGLQFLFEYFSETQRNKGNFPGRFSGRQFSNSRSEMNVSTLELGDSALYLCASSLELAGLGQFFGPGTRLTVL.

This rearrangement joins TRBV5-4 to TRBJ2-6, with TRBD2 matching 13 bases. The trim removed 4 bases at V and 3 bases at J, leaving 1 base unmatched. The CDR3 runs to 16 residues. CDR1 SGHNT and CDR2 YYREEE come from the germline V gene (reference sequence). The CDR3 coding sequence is TGTGCCAGCAGCGGGACTAGCGGGATTGGGGCCAACGTCCTGACTTTC. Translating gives CASSGTSGIGANVLTF.